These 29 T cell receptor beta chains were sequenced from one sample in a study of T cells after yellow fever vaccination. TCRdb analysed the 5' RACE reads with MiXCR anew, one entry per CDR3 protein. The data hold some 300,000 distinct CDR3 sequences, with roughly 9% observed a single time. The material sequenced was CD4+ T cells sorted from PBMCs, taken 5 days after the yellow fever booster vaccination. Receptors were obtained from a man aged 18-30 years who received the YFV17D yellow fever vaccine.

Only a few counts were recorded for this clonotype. CDR3 protein: CAWSLGQFMNTEAFF. The CDR3 coding sequence is TGTGCCTGGAGTTTAGGACAGTTCATGAACACTGAAGCTTTCTTT. The rearrangement joins TRBV30 to TRBJ1-1; a possible D gene is TRBD1 (6 bases). This CDR3 is built from 15 residues. CDR1 is GTSNPN and CDR2 is SVGIG in the germline V gene (reference sequence). Trimming pared 2 bases from V and 0 bases from J, leaving 13 bases between. The full variable domain, completed using reference TRBV30 and TRBJ1-1, is SQTIHQWPATLVQPVGSPLSLECTVEGTSNPNLYWYRQAAGRGLQLLFYSVGIGQISSEVPQNLSASRPQDRQFILSSKKLLLSDSGFYLCAWSLGQFMNTEAFFGQGTRLTVV.

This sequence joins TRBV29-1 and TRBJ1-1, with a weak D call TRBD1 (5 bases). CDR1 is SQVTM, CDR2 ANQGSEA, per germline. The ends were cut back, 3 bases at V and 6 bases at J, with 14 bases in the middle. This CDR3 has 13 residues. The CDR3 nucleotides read TGCAGCGTTGATCTGGGGACCCCATCTGAAGCTTTCTTT. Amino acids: CSVDLGTPSEAFF.

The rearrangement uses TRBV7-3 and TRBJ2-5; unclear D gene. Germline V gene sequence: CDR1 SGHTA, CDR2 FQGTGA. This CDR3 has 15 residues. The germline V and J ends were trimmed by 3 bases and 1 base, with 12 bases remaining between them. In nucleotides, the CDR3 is TGTGCCAGCAGCTTCGGAGCCGGCCCCCAAGAGACCCAGTACTTC. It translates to CASSFGAGPQETQYF. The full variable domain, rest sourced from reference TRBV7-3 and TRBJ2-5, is GAGVSQTPSNKVTEKGKYVELRCDPISGHTALYWYRQSLGQGPEFLIYFQGTGAADDSGLPNDRFFAVRPEGSVSTLKIQRTERGDSAVYLCASSFGAGPQETQYFGPGTRLLVL.

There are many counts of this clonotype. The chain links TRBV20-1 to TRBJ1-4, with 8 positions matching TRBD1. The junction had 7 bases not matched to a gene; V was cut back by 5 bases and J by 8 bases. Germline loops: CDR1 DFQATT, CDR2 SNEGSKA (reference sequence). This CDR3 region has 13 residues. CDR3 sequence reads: CSAYGQGPEKLFF. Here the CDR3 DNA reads TGCAGTGCTTATGGACAGGGACCAGAAAAACTGTTTTTT.

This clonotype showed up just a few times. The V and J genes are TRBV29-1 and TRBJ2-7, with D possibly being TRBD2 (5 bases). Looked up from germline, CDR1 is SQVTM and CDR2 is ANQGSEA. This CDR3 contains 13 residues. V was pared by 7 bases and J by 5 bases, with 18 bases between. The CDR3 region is CSADSGEDNEQYF. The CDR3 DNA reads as TGCAGCGCGGACTCGGGTGAAGATAACGAGCAGTACTTC.

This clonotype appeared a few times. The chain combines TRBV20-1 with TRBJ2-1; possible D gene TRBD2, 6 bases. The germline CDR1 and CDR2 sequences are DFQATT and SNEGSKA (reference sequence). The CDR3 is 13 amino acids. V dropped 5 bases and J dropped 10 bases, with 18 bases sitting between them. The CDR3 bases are TGCAGTGCTGGGGGACTTGGTGGGGCCGAGCAGTTCTTC. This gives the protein CSAGGLGGAEQFF.

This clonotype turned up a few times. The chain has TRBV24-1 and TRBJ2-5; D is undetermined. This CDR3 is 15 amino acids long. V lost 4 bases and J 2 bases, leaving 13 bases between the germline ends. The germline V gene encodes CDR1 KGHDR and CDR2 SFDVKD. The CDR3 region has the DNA TGTGCCACCAGTGACGCCCGGGCTGGACAAGAGACCCAGTACTTC. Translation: CATSDARAGQETQYF.

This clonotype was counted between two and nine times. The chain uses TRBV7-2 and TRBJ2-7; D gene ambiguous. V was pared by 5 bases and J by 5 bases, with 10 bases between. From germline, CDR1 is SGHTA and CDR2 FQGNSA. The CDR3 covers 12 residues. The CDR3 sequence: CASSASGNEQYF. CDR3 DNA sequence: TGTGCCAGCAGCGCCTCCGGCAACGAGCAGTACTTC.

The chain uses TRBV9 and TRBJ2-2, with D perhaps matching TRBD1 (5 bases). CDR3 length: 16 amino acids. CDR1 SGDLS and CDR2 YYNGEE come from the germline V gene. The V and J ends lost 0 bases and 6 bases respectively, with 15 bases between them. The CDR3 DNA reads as TGTGCCAGCAGCGTAGCTACGGCAGGGCAGGCCGGGGAGCTGTTTTTT. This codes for CASSVATAGQAGELFF.

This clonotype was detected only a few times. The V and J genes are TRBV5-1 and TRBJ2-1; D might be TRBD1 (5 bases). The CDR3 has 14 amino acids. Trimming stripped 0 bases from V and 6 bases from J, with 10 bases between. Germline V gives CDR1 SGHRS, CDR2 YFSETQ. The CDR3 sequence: CASSLEQASNEQFF. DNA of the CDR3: TGCGCCAGCAGCTTGGAACAGGCAAGCAATGAGCAGTTCTTC.

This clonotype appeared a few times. The CDR3 region has the DNA TGTGCCAGCAGCCCGTCTAGGACTGGGCATGCCGAGCAGTACTTC. It codes for CASSPSRTGHAEQYF. The genes are TRBV7-9 and TRBJ2-7; possibly TRBD2 for D (5 bases). Trimming took off 5 bases at V and 6 bases at J, with 20 bases between the two ends. The CDR3 is 15 residues long. CDR1 SEHNR and CDR2 FQNEAQ come from the germline V gene (reference sequence).

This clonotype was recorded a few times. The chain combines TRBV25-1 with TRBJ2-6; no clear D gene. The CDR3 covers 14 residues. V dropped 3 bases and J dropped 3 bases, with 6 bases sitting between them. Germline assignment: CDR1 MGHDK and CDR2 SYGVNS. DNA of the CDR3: TGTGCCAGCAGTGAGGTCGGTGGGGCCAACGTCCTGACTTTC. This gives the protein CASSEVGGANVLTF.

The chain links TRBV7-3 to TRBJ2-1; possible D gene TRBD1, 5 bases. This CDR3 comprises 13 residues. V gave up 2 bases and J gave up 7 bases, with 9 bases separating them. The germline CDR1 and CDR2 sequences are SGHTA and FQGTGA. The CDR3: CASSLQPGNEQFF. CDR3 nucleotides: TGTGCCAGCAGCTTACAACCAGGGAATGAGCAGTTCTTC. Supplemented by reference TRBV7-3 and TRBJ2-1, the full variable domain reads GAGVSQTPSNKVTEKGKYVELRCDPISGHTALYWYRQSLGQGPEFLIYFQGTGAADDSGLPNDRFFAVRPEGSVSTLKIQRTERGDSAVYLCASSLQPGNEQFFGPGTRLTVL.

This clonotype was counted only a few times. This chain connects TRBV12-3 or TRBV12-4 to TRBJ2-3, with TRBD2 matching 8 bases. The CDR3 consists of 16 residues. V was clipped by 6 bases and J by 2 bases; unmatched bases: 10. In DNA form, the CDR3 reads TGTGCCAGCAGCCCTAGCGGTAGCGGGACCACAGATACGCAGTATTTT. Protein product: CASSPSGSGTTDTQYF.

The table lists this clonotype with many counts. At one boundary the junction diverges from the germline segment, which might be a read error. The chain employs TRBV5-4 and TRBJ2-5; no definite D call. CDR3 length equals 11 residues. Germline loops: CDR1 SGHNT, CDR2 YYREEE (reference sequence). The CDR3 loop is CASSLMETQYF. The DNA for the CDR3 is TGTGCCAGCAGCTTGATGGAGACTCAGTACTTC.

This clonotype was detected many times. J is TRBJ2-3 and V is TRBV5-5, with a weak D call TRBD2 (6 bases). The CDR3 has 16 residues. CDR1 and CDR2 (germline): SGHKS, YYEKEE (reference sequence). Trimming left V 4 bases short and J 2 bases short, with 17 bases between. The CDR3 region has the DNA TGTGCCAGCAGCCCCCTGACGGGAGCCCCCACAGATACGCAGTATTTT. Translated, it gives CASSPLTGAPTDTQYF. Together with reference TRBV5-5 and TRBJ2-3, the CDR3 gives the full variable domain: DAGVTQSPTHLIKTRGQQVTLRCSPISGHKSVSWYQQVLGQGPQFIFQYYEKEERGRGNFPDRFSARQFPNYSSELNVNALLLGDSALYLCASSPLTGAPTDTQYFGPGTRLTVL.

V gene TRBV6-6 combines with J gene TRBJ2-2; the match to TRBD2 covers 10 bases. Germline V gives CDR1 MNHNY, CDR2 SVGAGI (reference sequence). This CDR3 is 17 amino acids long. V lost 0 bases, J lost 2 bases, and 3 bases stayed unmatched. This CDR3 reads CASSYSGLAINTGELFF. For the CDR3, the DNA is TGTGCCAGCAGTTACTCGGGACTAGCGATTAACACCGGGGAGCTGTTTTTT.

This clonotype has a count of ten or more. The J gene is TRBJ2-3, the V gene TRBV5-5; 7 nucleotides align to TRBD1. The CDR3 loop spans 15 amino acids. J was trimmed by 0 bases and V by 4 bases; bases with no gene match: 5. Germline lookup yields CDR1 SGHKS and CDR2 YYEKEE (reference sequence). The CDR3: CASSRTGYSTDTQYF. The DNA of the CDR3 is TGTGCCAGCAGCCGGACAGGATACAGCACAGATACGCAGTATTTT. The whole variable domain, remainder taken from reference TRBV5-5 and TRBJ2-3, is DAGVTQSPTHLIKTRGQQVTLRCSPISGHKSVSWYQQVLGQGPQFIFQYYEKEERGRGNFPDRFSARQFPNYSSELNVNALLLGDSALYLCASSRTGYSTDTQYFGPGTRLTVL.

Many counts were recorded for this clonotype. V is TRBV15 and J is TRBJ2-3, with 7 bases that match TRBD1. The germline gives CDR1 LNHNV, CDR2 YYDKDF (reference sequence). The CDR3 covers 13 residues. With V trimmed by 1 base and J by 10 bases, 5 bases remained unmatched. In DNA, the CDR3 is TGTGCCACCAGCAGAGGTCAGGGGGATCCGCAGTATTTT. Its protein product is CATSRGQGDPQYF.

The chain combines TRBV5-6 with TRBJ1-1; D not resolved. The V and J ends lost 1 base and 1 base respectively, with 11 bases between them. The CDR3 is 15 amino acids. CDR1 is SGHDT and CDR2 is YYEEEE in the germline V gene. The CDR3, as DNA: TGTGCCAGCAGCTTGTCGAGTGACGGGAACACTGAAGCTTTCTTT. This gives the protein CASSLSSDGNTEAFF.

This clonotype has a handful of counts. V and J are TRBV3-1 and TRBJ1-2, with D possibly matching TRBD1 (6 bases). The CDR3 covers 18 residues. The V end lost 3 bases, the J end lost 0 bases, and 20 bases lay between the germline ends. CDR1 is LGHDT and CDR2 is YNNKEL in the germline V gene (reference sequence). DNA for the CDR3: TGTGCCAGCAGCCAGGCGGACAGACTCTCCCCTGCTAACTATGGCTACACCTTC. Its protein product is CASSQADRLSPANYGYTF.

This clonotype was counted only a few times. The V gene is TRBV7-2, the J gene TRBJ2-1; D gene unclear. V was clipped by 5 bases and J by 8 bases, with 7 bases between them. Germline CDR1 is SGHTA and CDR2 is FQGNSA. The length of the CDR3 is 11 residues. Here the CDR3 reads CASSPYDEQFF. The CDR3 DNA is TGTGCCAGCAGCCCTTACGATGAGCAGTTCTTC. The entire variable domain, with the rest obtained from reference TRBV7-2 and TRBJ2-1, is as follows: GAGVSQSPSNKVTEKGKDVELRCDPISGHTALYWYRQSLGQGLEFLIYFQGNSAPDKSGLPSDRFSAERTGGSVSTLTIQRTQQEDSAVYLCASSPYDEQFFGPGTRLTVL.

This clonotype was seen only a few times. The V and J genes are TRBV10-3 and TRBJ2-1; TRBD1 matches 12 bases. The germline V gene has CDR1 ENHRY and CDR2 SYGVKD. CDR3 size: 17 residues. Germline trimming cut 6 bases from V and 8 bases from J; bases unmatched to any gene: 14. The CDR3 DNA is TGTGCCATCAGCAACCTTGACCGGGACAGGGGGCGACATGAGCAGTTCTTC. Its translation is CAISNLDRDRGRHEQFF.

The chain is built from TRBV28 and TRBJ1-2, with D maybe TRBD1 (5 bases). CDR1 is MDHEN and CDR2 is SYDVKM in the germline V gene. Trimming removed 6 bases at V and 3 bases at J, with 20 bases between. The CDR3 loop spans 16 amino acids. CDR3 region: CASRVPEGIGDYGYTF. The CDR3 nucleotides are TGTGCCAGCAGAGTTCCGGAGGGGATCGGTGACTATGGCTACACCTTC.

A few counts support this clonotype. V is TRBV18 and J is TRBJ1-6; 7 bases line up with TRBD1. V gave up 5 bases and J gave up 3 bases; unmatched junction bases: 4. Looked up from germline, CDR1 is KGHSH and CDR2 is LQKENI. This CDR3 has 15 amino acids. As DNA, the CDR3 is TGTGCCAGCTCAACCAGGGACAGCTATAATTCACCCCTCCACTTT. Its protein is CASSTRDSYNSPLHF.

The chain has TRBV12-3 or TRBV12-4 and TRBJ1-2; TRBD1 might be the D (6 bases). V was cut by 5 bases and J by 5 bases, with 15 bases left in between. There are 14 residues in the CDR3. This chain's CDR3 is CASSQGGRGYGYTF. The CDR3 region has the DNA TGTGCCAGCAGTCAGGGAGGCAGGGGATATGGCTACACCTTC.

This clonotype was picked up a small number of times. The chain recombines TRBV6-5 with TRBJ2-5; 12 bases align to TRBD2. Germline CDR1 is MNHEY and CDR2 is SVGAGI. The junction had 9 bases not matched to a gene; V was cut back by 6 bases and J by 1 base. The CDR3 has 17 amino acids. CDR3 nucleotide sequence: TGTGCCAGCAGACAAACAGGACTAGCGGGGCTCCAAGAGACCCAGTACTTC. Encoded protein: CASRQTGLAGLQETQYF.

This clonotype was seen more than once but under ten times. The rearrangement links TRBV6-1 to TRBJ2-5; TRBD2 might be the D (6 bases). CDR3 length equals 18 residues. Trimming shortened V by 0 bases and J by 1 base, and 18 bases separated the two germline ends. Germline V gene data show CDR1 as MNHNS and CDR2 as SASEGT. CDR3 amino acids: CASSEAVVGAGIQETQYF. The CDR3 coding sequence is TGTGCCAGCAGTGAAGCTGTGGTTGGGGCGGGAATCCAAGAGACCCAGTACTTC.

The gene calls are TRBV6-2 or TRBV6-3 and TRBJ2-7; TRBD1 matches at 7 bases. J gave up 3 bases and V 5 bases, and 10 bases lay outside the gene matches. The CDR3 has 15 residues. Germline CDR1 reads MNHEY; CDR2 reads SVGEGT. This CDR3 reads CASSTTRQGNYEQYV. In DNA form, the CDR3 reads TGTGCCAGCAGTACGACCCGACAGGGAAACTACGAGCAGTACGTC.